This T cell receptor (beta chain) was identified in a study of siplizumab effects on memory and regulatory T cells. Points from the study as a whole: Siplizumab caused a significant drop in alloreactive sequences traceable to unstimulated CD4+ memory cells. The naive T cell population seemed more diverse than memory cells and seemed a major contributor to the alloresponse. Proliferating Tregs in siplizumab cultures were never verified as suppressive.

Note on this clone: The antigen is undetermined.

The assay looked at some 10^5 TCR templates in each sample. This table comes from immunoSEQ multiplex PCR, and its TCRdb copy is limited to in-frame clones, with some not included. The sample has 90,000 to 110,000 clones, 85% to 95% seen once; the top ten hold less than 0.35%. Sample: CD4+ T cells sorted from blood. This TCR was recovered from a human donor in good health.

The CDR3 region has the DNA TGTGCCAGCAGCCCCCAACAGGGGAGCACTGAAGCTTTCTTT. It yields the protein CASSPQQGSTEAFF. The rearrangement joins TRBV9 to TRBJ1-1; 7 bases fit TRBD1. The CDR3 is 14 amino acids. The germline V gene has CDR1 SGDLS and CDR2 YYNGEE. V shed 4 bases and J 4 bases; nucleotides not matched to a gene: 7.